This paragraph reports one T cell receptor beta chain. Its matching antigen is unknown. This table comes from immunoSEQ multiplex PCR, and its TCRdb copy is limited to in-frame clones, with some not included. Of more than 150,000 clones listed, around 88% were seen once; the top ten hold more than 4.5%. This sample stems from a study of Ad26.COV2.S vaccination and SARS-CoV-2 variants. Findings and caveats of the study: The TCR breadth and depth analyses may have produced an underestimate of total T cell responses. There was reportedly substantial breadth in spike-specific CD8+ and CD4+ T cell responses after vaccination.

Trimming removed 2 bases at V and 5 bases at J, with 15 bases between. Per the germline V gene, CDR1 is WSHSY and CDR2 is SAAADI. The CDR3 has 15 amino acids. This receptor was identified in a human donor who had recovered from COVID-19. The J gene is TRBJ2-5, the V gene TRBV10-2; D gene unclear. The sequences come from peripheral blood, collected after recovery from COVID-19. The CDR3 is CASSERAQFTETQYF. The CDR3 DNA follows: TGCGCCAGCAGTGAGAGGGCACAATTTACGGAGACCCAGTACTTC.